The clone carrying this TCR beta chain was recorded once. This sample was included in a study of blood T cell repertoires in COVID-19. Study-level background: Acute and convalescent COVID-19 specimens originated in the United States, Italy and Spain.

Germline assignment: CDR1 KGHSH and CDR2 LQKENI. V lost 2 bases and J lost 4; bases outside the gene matches: 3. The CDR3 length is 15 residues. Clones were read by immunoSEQ multiplex PCR, and TCRdb kept only the in-frame ones, dropping some. The sample yields some 240,000 clones, around 81% seen once. Source material: peripheral blood. The V gene is TRBV18, the J gene TRBJ2-2; 8 bases map to TRBD1. The receptor was isolated from a human donor in a cohort sampled during active COVID-19. The chain's CDR3 is CASSPSQGATGELFF. As DNA, the CDR3 is TGTGCCAGCTCACCATCGCAGGGGGCCACCGGGGAGCTGTTTTTT.